The subject of this entry is one T cell receptor (beta chain). TCRdb itself ran the 5' RACE reads through MiXCR, one entry per CDR3 protein. This sample yields roughly 190,000 distinct CDR3 sequences, of which roughly 15% are seen a single time; 35% to 45% belongs to the top ten. The data were taken from a study of identical twins. The V gene's germline CDR1 is SNHLY and CDR2 FYNNEI. CDR3 length: 18 residues. V lost 0 bases to trimming and J lost 6 bases, with 23 bases between them. The same sample was also studied in work on T cells expressing NK-cell markers.

Sequenced input: CD8+ T cells sorted from blood. V usage is TRBV2 and J usage is TRBJ1-2; D is unresolved. The clonotype originates from a woman aged 18 to 35 in good health. CDR3 sequence (DNA): TGTGCCAGCAGTGAAGCCGTCTGGTCGGGCAGAGGGAACCATGGCTACACCTTC. Protein product: CASSEAVWSGRGNHGYTF.